This T cell receptor (beta chain) originates from a study of shared T cell receptors in the human thymus. TCRdb's table, derived via immunoSEQ multiplex PCR, lists solely in-frame clones and lacks some. The data hold some 720,000 clones, with 88% observed a single time. The sample was also linked to a second study, of human thymus T cells. That work contributes: Samples came from healthy Finnish infants during open corrective cardiac surgery. Corrective cardiac operations yielded the resected thymus tissue. Thymic and blood repertoires appeared to display a bias in their usage of V and J genes. The related literature has documented a marked overlap of thymic repertoires among unrelated individuals.

The source is a boy younger than two with a congenital heart defect. Sequencing was carried out using thymocytes.

The CDR3 sequence is CASSPLGTSGRGDSYEQYF. Here the CDR3 DNA reads TGTGCCAGCAGCCCTCTAGGGACTAGCGGGAGAGGGGACTCCTACGAGCAGTACTTC. This sequence joins TRBV4-2 and TRBJ2-7; the match to TRBD2 covers 14 bases. After removal of 4 bases from V and 0 bases from J, the junction contained 11 bases not matched to a gene. CDR1 is LGHNA, CDR2 YNFKEQ, per germline. The CDR3 is 19 residues long.